In this sample, the clone carrying this T cell receptor (beta chain) turned up a few times. Germline loops: CDR1 SQVTM, CDR2 ANQGSEA. Trimming shortened V by 6 bases and J by 0 bases, and 15 bases separated the two germline ends. This CDR3 has 15 amino acids. Combining a sample-barcoded 5' primer with a J-beta primer mix, a second PCR ran for 7 to 11 cycles. A single record per CDR3 protein comes from TCRdb applying MiXCR to the 5' RACE reads. Of around 2 million distinct CDR3 sequences listed, about two fifths are singletons. These data come from a study of blood T cells in healthy people across ages.

The chain is built from TRBV29-1 and TRBJ1-3; D gene ambiguous. This clonotype was sampled from a human donor in good health. The specimen was blood. The CDR3 nucleotides read TGCAGCGTCGCTGAAGGGATATTCTCTGGAAACACCATATATTTT. Encoded protein: CSVAEGIFSGNTIYF. Looking up the rest from reference TRBV29-1 and TRBJ1-3 gives the full variable domain: SAVISQKPSRDICQRGTSLTIQCQVDSQVTMMFWYRQQPGQSLTLIATANQGSEATYESGFVIDKFPISRPNLTFSTLTVSNMSPEDSSIYLCSVAEGIFSGNTIYFGEGSWLTVV.